Shown below are 8 T cell receptor beta chains from a single sample sequenced in a study of blood T cell repertoires in COVID-19 (TCRdb year 2020). Library prep was done by the immunoSEQ multiplex PCR assay. TCRdb holds this immuneACCESS table with in-frame rearrangements only. Some clones are missing; in checked studies, unresolved V genes explain under half, and the rest has no known cause. The sample contains about 200,000 clones, about 88% of them found a single time. Roughly 5.5% of the sample goes to the ten largest clones. Material: peripheral blood. The receptors were sampled from a man aged 35-49 years with active or convalescent COVID-19.

This chain uses TRBV5-1 with TRBJ1-1; TRBD1 agrees at 7 bases. Germline trimming cut 0 bases from V and 7 bases from J; bases unmatched to any gene: 6. Germline lookup yields CDR1 SGHRS and CDR2 YFSETQ. This CDR3 has 14 amino acids. The CDR3 DNA follows: TGCGCCAGCAGCTTGGTTCGGGGACAGCGTGAAGCTTTCTTT. It codes for CASSLVRGQREAFF. The full variable domain, in which reference TRBV5-1 and TRBJ1-1 provide the parts outside the CDR3, is KAGVTQTPRYLIKTRGQQVTLSCSPISGHRSVSWYQQTPGQGLQFLFEYFSETQRNKGNFPGRFSGRQFSNSRSEMNVSTLELGDSALYLCASSLVRGQREAFFGQGTRLTVV.

The V gene is TRBV14, the J gene TRBJ1-6, with unresolved D. Looked up from germline, CDR1 is SGHDN and CDR2 is FVKESK. Deletions cut 4 bases from V and 12 bases from J, with 16 bases between. The CDR3 is 14 amino acids. The CDR3 DNA is TGTGCCAGCAGCCCGAAGTCGGGTTTCCTACCCCTCCACTTT. It is translated as CASSPKSGFLPLHF.

The genes are TRBV10-2 and TRBJ2-6; a possible D gene is TRBD1 (6 bases). V gave up 6 bases and J gave up 1 base, with 10 bases separating them. CDR3 length equals 15 residues. Per germline, CDR1 WSHSY and CDR2 SAAADI. The DNA for the CDR3 is TGCGCCAGCAGGACACAGGGATCTGGGGCCAACGTCCTGACTTTC. Residues: CASRTQGSGANVLTF.

V is TRBV6-5 and J is TRBJ2-1, with 10 bases identical to TRBD2. Germline V gene data show CDR1 as MNHEY and CDR2 as SVGAGI. Trimming cost V 9 bases and J 6 bases; bases outside gene matches: 8. The CDR3 consists of 14 residues. Here the CDR3 reads CASRGLAAPNEQFF. In DNA, the CDR3 is TGTGCCAGTCGTGGACTAGCGGCCCCCAATGAGCAGTTCTTC.

The chain joins TRBV7-2 to TRBJ2-3; TRBD2 matches 9 bases. The V gene end was trimmed by 2 bases and the J gene end by 5 bases; junction bases not matched to a gene: 5. Germline V CDR1 and CDR2: SGHTA, FQGNSA. The length of the CDR3 is 15 residues. The CDR3 DNA follows: TGTGCCAGCAGCTTACAAGCGGGGGGCCTAGATACGCAGTATTTT. Protein: CASSLQAGGLDTQYF.

The chain has TRBV6-5 and TRBJ2-7; TRBD1 matches 9 bases. After removal of 8 bases from V and 4 bases from J, the junction contained 0 bases not matched to a gene. CDR1 and CDR2 (germline): MNHEY, SVGAGI. CDR3 size: 11 residues. The CDR3 loop reads CASGQGYEQYF. The DNA for the CDR3 is TGTGCCAGCGGACAGGGGTACGAGCAGTACTTC.

The chain has TRBV19 and TRBJ1-5; D is ambiguous. The germline CDR1 and CDR2 sequences are LNHDA and SQIVND (reference sequence). The CDR3 totals 15 residues. V was cut by 1 base and J by 0 bases, with 7 bases left in between. This CDR3 is CASSIVQNSNQPQHF. In DNA form, the CDR3 reads TGTGCCAGTAGTATAGTTCAGAATAGCAATCAGCCCCAGCATTTT.

This chain connects TRBV7-9 to TRBJ1-1, with D possibly matching TRBD1 (5 bases). Germline lookup yields CDR1 SEHNR and CDR2 FQNEAQ (reference sequence). Trimming pared 5 bases from V and 7 bases from J, leaving 20 bases between. This CDR3 comprises 15 residues. CDR3 bases: TGTGCCAGCAGCACTAGCGACAGACAGACAAATGAAGCTTTCTTT. This translates into CASSTSDRQTNEAFF.